This T cell receptor (beta chain) was documented in a study of T cells after posttransplantation cyclophosphamide (dated by TCRdb to 2016 to 2017). A note on the overall study: T cell repertoire reconstitution was tracked by TRB sequencing after myeloablative bone marrow transplantation in which posttransplantation cyclophosphamide was used as GVHD prophylaxis. Public TRB sequences were compared against a database of over 3,500 sequences linked to responses to pathogens, tumor antigens, self-antigens and alloantigens. Because TRA and TRB clonality correlated tightly in roughly 10 samples, the subsequent TCR analyses were limited to TRB only. Antigen receptor sequencing was done on samples from around 32 PTCy-treated patients and from roughly 15 related bone marrow donors of those patients. Up to roughly 3 additional blood samples from 2 to 5.2 years after transplant were also TRB-sequenced in 3 patients, as was pretransplant blood from several patients. TRB sequencing was performed on blood from all 35 or so PTCy patients with 1-year posttransplant specimens.

Peripheral blood samples were provided by related bone marrow donors on the day of marrow donation. Mononuclear cells from peripheral blood and bone marrow were separated by Ficoll-Hypaque density centrifugation and then cryopreserved. This clone has more than one count but fewer than ten. Its specific antigen is unknown. No much larger clone is present one base from it, and per-base qualities are unavailable. Results and caveats for the whole study, not just this receptor: At 1-2 months, donor-recipient similarity was low but rose over the first year, and the later blood repertoires were often dominated by donor CD8+ memory clones. The TRB repertoires of T cells infiltrating skin or GI tract showed only limited overlap with the TRB repertoires of T cells in blood. Across the approximately 47 patients, TRB clonality was highly associated with recipient CMV seropositivity and CMV reactivation, and diversity with PTCy was similar to that in the CNI/methotrexate controls.

CDR1 and CDR2 were assigned from the germline V gene as SQVTM and ANQGSEA. The CDR3 spans 16 residues, from the cysteine through the phenylalanine. Of the read, only the CDR3 DNA is kept; its 48 bases are in frame from base 1. V and J are trimmed by 5 bases and 7 bases, and the gene matches miss 12 bases of the junction. TRB sequencing was run on genomic DNA with either the immunoSEQ assay at survey resolution or the hsTCRB kit. The authors' pipeline ran thus. The immunoSEQ software handled initial read processing, and the LymphoSeq R package was used for repertoire analyses. Clonality was computed as 1 minus normalized Shannon entropy; Gini coefficient was also calculated for each TRB dataset. Phenotypes of unsorted samples were inferred by mapping TRB sequences from sorted subsets of the recipient or donor onto unsorted samples of the same recipient. Held by TCRdb, this immuneACCESS table contains in-frame sequences only and omits some clones. Under half of the omission traces to an unresolved V gene where checked; the cause of the rest is unknown. V and J calls and clone size come straight from that table; D and trimming were deduced from the DNA. This sample was tabulated with more than 30,000 clones, among which there are no singletons. The ten largest make up approximately 1.2% of the sample.

The receptor chain draws on TRBV29-1 and TRBJ1-6, with 9 bases in between that match TRBD1. Sequenced sample: PBMCs. The clonotype comes from a girl under 18 in good health, CMV-negative, and a related stem cell transplant donor. CDR3 sequence: CSVKVGGTGINSPLHF. The DNA sequence reads TGCAGCGTTAAAGTTGGCGGGACAGGGATCAATTCACCCCTCCACTTT.